The clone carrying this T cell receptor (beta chain) was found many times. Arm-PCR of CDR3 regions and iRepertoire HTBI primers were used to build TCR beta libraries. TCRdb reprocessed the multiplex PCR reads with MiXCR, giving one entry per CDR3 protein. The table shows approximately 440,000 distinct CDR3 sequences, with about 17% occurring only once. Time point denoted: newly diagnosed GD, antithyroid drugs for less than 3 months. Construction of the TCR library relied on RNA isolated from PBMCs. The CDR3 is 18 residues long. Germline lookup yields CDR1 LGHDT and CDR2 YNNKEL (reference sequence). With V trimmed by 3 bases and J by 0 bases, 11 bases remained unmatched. The sample comes from a study of regulatory T cells in long-lasting Graves disease. These data also formed part of another study, on T cells in Graves' hyperthyroidism and ophthalmopathy.

The chain combines TRBV3-1 with TRBJ2-1; 7 nucleotides line up with TRBD2. The sequence was obtained from a man between 35 and 55 years old with Graves disease. This specimen consisted of peripheral blood mononuclear cells (PBMCs), obtained at new diagnosis, from a patient treated with antithyroid drugs. The CDR3 nucleotides read TGTGCCAGCAGCCAGCTTTTGGCGGGAGAGAGCTCCTACAATGAGCAGTTCTTC. It translates to CASSQLLAGESSYNEQFF.